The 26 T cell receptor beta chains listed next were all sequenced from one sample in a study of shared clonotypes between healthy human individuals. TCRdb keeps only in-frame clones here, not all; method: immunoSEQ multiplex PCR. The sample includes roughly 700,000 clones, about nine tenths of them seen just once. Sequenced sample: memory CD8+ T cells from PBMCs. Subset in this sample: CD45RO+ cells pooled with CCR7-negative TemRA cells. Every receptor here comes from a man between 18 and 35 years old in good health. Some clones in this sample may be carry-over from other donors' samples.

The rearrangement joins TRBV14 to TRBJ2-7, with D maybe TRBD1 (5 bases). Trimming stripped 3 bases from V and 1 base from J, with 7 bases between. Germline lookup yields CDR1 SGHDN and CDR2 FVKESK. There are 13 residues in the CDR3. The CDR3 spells CASSHRGSYEQYF. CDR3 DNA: TGTGCCAGCAGCCATAGGGGATCCTACGAGCAGTACTTC.

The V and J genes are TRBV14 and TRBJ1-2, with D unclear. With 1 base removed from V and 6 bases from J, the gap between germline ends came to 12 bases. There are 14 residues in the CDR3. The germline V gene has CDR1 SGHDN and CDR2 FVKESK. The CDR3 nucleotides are TGTGCCAGCAGCCAAGGGATGAGTGTGCATGGCTACACCTTC. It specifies CASSQGMSVHGYTF.

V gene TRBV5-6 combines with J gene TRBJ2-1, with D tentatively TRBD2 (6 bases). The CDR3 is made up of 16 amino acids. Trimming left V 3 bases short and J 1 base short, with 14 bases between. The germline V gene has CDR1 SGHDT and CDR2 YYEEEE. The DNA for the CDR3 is TGTGCCAGCAGCTCATGGCGGCTAGCGTCCTACAATGAGCAGTTCTTC. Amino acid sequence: CASSSWRLASYNEQFF.

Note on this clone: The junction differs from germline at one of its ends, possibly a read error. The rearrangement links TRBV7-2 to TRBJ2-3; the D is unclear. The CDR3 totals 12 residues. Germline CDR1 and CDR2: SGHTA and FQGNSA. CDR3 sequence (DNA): TGTGCCAGCACCCCACGCACTGATACGCAGTATTTT. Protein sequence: CASTPRTDTQYF.

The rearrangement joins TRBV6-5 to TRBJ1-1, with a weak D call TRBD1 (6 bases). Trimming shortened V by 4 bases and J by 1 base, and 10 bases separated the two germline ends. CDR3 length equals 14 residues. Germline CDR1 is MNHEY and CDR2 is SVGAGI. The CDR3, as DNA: TGTGCCAGCAGTTGGACAGCTTCGAACACTGAAGCTTTCTTT. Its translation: CASSWTASNTEAFF.

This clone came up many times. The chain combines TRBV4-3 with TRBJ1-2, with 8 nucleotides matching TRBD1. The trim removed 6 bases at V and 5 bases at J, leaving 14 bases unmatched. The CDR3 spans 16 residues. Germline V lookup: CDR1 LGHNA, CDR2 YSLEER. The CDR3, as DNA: TGCGCCAGCAGGCATGAATTCCAGGGGGCAAGGTATGGCTACACCTTC. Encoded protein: CASRHEFQGARYGYTF.

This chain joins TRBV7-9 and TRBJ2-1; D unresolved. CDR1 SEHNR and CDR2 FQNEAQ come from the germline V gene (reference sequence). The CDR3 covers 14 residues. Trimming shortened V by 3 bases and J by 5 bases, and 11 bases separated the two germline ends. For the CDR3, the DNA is TGTGCCAGCAGCTTGCCTCGATGGAACAATGAGCAGTTCTTC. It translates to CASSLPRWNNEQFF.

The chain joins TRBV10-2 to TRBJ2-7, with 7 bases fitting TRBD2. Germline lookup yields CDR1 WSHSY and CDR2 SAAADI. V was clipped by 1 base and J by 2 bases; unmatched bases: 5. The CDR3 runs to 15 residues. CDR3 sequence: CASSEWASGTYEQYF. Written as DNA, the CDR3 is TGCGCCAGCAGTGAGTGGGCTAGCGGAACCTACGAGCAGTACTTC.

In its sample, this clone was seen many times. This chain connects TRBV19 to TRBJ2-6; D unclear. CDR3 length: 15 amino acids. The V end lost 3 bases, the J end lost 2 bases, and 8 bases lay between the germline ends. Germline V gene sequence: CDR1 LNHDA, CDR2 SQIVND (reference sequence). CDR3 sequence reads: CASSIVRTGANVLTF. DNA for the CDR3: TGTGCCAGTAGTATCGTCCGGACTGGGGCCAACGTCCTGACTTTC.

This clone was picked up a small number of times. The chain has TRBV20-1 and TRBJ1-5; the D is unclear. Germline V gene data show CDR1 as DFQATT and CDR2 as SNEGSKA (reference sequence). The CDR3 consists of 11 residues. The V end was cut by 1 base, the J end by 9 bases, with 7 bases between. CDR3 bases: TGCAGTGCTAGAGGGACTCGGCCCCAGCATTTT. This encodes CSARGTRPQHF.

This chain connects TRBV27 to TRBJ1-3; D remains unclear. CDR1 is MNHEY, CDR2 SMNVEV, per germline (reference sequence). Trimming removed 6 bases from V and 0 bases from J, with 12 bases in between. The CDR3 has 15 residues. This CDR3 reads CASRPDRSSGNTIYF. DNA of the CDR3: TGTGCCAGCAGACCAGACCGTTCCTCTGGAAACACCATATATTTT.

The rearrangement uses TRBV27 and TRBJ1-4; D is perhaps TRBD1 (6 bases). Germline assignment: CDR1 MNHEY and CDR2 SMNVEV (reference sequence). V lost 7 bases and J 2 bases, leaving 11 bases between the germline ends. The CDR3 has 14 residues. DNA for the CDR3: TGTGCCAGCACAAAAGGGGGGACTAATGAAAAACTGTTTTTT. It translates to CASTKGGTNEKLFF.

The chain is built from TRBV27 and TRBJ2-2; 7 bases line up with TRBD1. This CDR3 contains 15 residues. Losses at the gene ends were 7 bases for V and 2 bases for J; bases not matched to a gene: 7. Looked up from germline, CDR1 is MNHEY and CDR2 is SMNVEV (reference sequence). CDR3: CASTTRDSNTGELFF. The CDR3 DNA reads TGTGCCAGCACTACACGGGACAGCAACACCGGGGAGCTGTTTTTT.

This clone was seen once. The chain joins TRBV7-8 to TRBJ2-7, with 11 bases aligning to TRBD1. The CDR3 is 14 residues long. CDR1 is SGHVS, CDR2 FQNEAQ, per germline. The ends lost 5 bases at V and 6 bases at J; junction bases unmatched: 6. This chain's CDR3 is CASSPGQGALEQYF. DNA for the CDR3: TGTGCCAGCAGCCCCGGACAGGGGGCGCTCGAGCAGTACTTC.

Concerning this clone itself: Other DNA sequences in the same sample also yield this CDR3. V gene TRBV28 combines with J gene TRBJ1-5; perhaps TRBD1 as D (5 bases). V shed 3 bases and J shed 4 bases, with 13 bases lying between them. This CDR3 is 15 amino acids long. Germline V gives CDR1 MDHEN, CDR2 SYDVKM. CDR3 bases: TGTGCCAGCAGTTTTCCCGACAGAGGGAATCAGCCCCAGCATTTT. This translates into CASSFPDRGNQPQHF.

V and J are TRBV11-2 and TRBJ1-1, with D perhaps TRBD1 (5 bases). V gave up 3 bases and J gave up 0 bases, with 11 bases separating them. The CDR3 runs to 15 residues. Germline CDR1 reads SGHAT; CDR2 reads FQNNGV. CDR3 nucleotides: TGTGCCAGCAGCTTCTACAGGAGCATGAACACTGAAGCTTTCTTT. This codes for CASSFYRSMNTEAFF.

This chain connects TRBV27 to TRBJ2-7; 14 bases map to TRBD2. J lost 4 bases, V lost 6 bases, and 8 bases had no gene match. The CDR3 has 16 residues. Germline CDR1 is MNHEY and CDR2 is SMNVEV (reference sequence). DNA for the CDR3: TGTGCCAGCAGCATGGGACTAGCGGGAGTAGGGTACGAGCAGTACTTC. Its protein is CASSMGLAGVGYEQYF.

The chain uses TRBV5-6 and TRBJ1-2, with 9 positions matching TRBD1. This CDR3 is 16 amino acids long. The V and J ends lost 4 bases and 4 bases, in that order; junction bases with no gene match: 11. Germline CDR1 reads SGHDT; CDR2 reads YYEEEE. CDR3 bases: TGTGCCAGCAGCCCCTCCGGGGAGACAGGGGGCTATGGCTACACCTTC. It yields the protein CASSPSGETGGYGYTF.

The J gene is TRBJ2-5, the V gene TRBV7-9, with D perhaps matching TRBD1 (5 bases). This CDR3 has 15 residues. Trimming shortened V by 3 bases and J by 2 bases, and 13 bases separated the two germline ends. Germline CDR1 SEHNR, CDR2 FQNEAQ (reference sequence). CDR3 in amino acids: CASSLDTTSQETQYF. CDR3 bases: TGTGCCAGCAGCTTGGACACGACATCACAAGAGACCCAGTACTTC.

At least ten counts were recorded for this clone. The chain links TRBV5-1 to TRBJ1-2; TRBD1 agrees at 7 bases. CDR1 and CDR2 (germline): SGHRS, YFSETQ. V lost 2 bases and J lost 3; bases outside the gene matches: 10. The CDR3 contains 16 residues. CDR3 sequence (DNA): TGCGCCAGCAGCTTCGAGTCCGGGACAGCTTACTATGGCTACACCTTC. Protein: CASSFESGTAYYGYTF.

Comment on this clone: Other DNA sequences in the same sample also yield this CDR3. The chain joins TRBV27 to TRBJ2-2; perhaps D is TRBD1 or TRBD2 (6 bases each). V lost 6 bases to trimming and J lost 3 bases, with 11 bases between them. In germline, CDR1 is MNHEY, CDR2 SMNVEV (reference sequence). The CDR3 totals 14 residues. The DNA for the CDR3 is TGTGCCAGCAGCAGGGGAGGTGACACCGGGGAGCTGTTTTTT. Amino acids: CASSRGGDTGELFF.

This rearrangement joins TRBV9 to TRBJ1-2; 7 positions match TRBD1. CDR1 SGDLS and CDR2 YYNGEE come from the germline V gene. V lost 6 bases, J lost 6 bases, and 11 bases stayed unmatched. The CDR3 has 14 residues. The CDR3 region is CASTPGDRSNGYTF. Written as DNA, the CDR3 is TGTGCCAGCACCCCAGGGGACAGATCCAATGGCTACACCTTC.

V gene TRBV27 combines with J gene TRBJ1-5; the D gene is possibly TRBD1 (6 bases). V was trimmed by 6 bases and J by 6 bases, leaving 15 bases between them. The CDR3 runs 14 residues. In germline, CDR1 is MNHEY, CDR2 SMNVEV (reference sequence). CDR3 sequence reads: CASSFGGGSQPQHF. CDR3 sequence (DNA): TGTGCCAGCAGCTTCGGCGGGGGCTCTCAGCCCCAGCATTTT.

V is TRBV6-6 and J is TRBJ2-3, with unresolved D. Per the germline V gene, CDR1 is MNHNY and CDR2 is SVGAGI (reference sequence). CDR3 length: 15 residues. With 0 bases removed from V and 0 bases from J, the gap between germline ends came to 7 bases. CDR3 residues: CASSYSTASTDTQYF. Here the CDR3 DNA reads TGTGCCAGCAGTTACTCGACGGCCAGCACAGATACGCAGTATTTT.

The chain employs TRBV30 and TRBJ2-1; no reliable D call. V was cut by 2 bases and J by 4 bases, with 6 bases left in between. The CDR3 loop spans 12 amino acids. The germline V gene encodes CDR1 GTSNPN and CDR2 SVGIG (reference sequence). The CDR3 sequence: CAWSSLYNEQFF. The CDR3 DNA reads TGTGCCTGGAGTTCTTTATACAATGAGCAGTTCTTC.

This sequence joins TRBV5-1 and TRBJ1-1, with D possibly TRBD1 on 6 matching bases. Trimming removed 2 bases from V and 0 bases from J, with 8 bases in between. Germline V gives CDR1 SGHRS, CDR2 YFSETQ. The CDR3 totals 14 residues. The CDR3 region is CASSFAGVNTEAFF. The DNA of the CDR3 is TGCGCCAGCAGCTTCGCAGGGGTGAACACTGAAGCTTTCTTT.